This T cell receptor beta chain was captured in a study of T cell responses to AZD1222 COVID-19 vaccine. V lost 1 base and J lost 2, with 13 bases in between. Germline V CDR1 and CDR2: LGHNT, FRNRAP. CDR3 length: 16 residues. The method was immunoSEQ multiplex PCR; TCRdb's version includes in-frame clones alone and lacks a portion of them. Here the sample spans fewer than 100,000 clones, 70% to 90% being singletons. This TCR derives from an adult in good health. Sequencing was performed on peripheral blood, taken on day 0 of AZD1222 vaccination. The chain recombines TRBV12-5 with TRBJ2-3; D is unresolved. DNA of the CDR3: TGTGCTAGTGGTTTGGAAAGGGTCAGAGTCACAGATACGCAGTATTTT. It is translated as CASGLERVRVTDTQYF.